A selection of T cell receptor beta chains follows, all from one sample in a study of shared clonotypes between healthy human individuals. Some clones are missing from TCRdb's copy, which holds only in-frame ones; the method was immunoSEQ multiplex PCR. The repertoire has around 2.5 million clones, over 85% of them found once; the top ten carry about 0.38%. The sequenced sample was naive CD4+ T cells from PBMCs. The receptors shown here come from a man aged 18 to 35 in good health. Some clones in this sample may be carry-over from other donors' samples. Both conserved end residues are part of each CDR3. The order of the fields is D gene, J gene, clone size, V gene, CDR3 DNA, CDR3 protein. The D gene is left open where the match is weak. Clone size is not always given. Where it is, it says once, few, many or a class for expanded clones.

- TRBJ1-1 - TRBV7-3 TGTGCCAGCAGCAAGGACGGGAACACTGAAGCTTTCTTT CASSKDGNTEAFF
TRBD1 TRBJ1-2 - TRBV28 TGTGCCAGCAGTTTACACCACGCGGGACAGGGGGCTGACTACACCTTC CASSLHHAGQGADYTF
- TRBJ2-3 - TRBV6-1 TGTGCCAGCAGCCTTTGGGAGAGGGTAGATACGCAGTATTTT CASSLWERVDTQYF
- TRBJ1-2 once TRBV5-6 TGTGCCAGCAGCTTGGGTCCTGAGGGGGGCTATGGCTACACCTTC CASSLGPEGGYGYTF
- TRBJ2-7 - TRBV6-1 TGTGCCAGCAGTGGATTCGGAGGGCGCTTCTACGAGCAGTACTTC CASSGFGGRFYEQYF
TRBD2 TRBJ2-5 - TRBV25-1 TGTGCCAGCAGTGACCGAGCGGGAGTAGAGACCCAGTACTTC CASSDRAGVETQYF
- TRBJ2-5 - TRBV7-2 TGTGCCAGCAGTCCGAGTCGGGTCGGGCAAGAGACCCAGTACTTC CASSPSRVGQETQYF
- TRBJ2-2 once TRBV18 TGTGCCAGCTCACCACCGGCGAGCCCCGGGGAGCTGTTTTTT CASSPPASPGELFF
- TRBJ2-3 - TRBV27 TGTGCCAGCAGTTCAGGGGCCATAGGAGGTGGTACGCAGTATTTT CASSSGAIGGGTQYF
TRBD1 TRBJ2-5 - TRBV5-1 TGCGCCAGCAGCTTGGTTTCACCGGGACAGGGGACGGAGACCCAGTACTTC CASSLVSPGQGTETQYF
- TRBJ2-3 once TRBV5-6 TGTGCCAGCAGCCTCCCACTCGGGACGGCCTACTCAGAGACGCAGTATTTT CASSLPLGTAYSETQYF
TRBD1 TRBJ2-7 - TRBV5-1 TGCGCCAGCAGCTTGGACTGGACAGGGGGCGAGTACGAGCAGTACTTC CASSLDWTGGEYEQYF
TRBD1 TRBJ1-5 - TRBV7-2 TGTGCCAGCAGCTCCAGGGGGGGTTGGAATCAGCCCCAGCATTTT CASSSRGGWNQPQHF